One and the same sample provided the 27 T cell receptor beta chains below, sequenced in a study of T cells in localized non-small cell lung cancer. The repertoire was sequenced with immunoSEQ multiplex PCR; TCRdb's copy has only in-frame clones and lacks some. This table has tens of thousands of clones, 85% to 95% appearing once. The specimen comprised peripheral blood, sampled before any cancer treatment. Every receptor here comes from a female donor older than 55 with stage II squamous cell lung carcinoma.

The J gene is TRBJ1-2, the V gene TRBV10-1; D not certain. Trimming pared 2 bases from V and 0 bases from J, leaving 4 bases between. Germline CDR1 reads WNHNN; CDR2 reads SYGVQD (reference sequence). The CDR3 extends over 13 amino acids. In DNA, the CDR3 is TGCGCCAGCAGTGAGCGCACTAACTATGGCTACACCTTC. This translates into CASSERTNYGYTF.

The chain uses TRBV2 and TRBJ2-3; the D gene is possibly TRBD2 (6 bases). Trimming removed 6 bases from V and 3 bases from J, with 7 bases in between. The CDR3 is 12 amino acids. Germline V gives CDR1 SNHLY, CDR2 FYNNEI. The CDR3 here is CASRLATDTQYF. CDR3 nucleotide sequence: TGTGCCAGCAGGCTAGCGACAGATACGCAGTATTTT.

The rearrangement joins TRBV6-6 to TRBJ1-2, with D unresolved. Germline values: CDR1 MNHNY, CDR2 SVGAGI (reference sequence). V was clipped by 10 bases and J by 0 bases, with 18 bases between them. The CDR3 covers 15 residues. CDR3 nucleotide sequence: TGTGCCATCTTGGTAGAAGGGCTGGCTAACTATGGCTACACCTTC. Protein sequence: CAILVEGLANYGYTF.

The chain uses TRBV9 and TRBJ1-1, with D uncertain. The V end was cut by 1 base, the J end by 3 bases, with 19 bases between. The CDR3 loop spans 17 amino acids. The V gene's germline CDR1 is SGDLS and CDR2 YYNGEE. The CDR3 sequence is CASSVSSEGRIHTEAFF. The CDR3 DNA reads TGTGCCAGCAGCGTATCCTCGGAAGGGAGAATTCACACTGAAGCTTTCTTT. The full variable domain, in which reference TRBV9 and TRBJ1-1 provide the parts outside the CDR3, is DSGVTQTPKHLITATGQRVTLRCSPRSGDLSVYWYQQSLDQGLQFLIQYYNGEERAKGNILERFSAQQFPDLHSELNLSSLELGDSALYFCASSVSSEGRIHTEAFFGQGTRLTVV.

The rearrangement links TRBV29-1 to TRBJ1-1; D is uncertain. The germline V gene has CDR1 SQVTM and CDR2 ANQGSEA. V was clipped by 6 bases and J by 1 base, with 9 bases between them. The CDR3 sequence is 12 residues long. CDR3 in amino acids: CSVEDGNTEAFF. DNA of the CDR3: TGCAGCGTGGAGGATGGGAACACTGAAGCTTTCTTT.

This rearrangement joins TRBV28 to TRBJ1-1; D not certain. V was cut by 5 bases and J by 2 bases, with 18 bases left in between. This CDR3 has 16 amino acids. Germline loops: CDR1 MDHEN, CDR2 SYDVKM. The CDR3, as DNA: TGTGCCAGCAGTCCCCAATACGCAGCCTCCAACACTGAAGCTTTCTTT. Residues: CASSPQYAASNTEAFF.

This clone is a singleton in its sample. Here the CDR3 reads CASSRRGYEDKPQHF. CDR3 nucleotides: TGTGCCAGCTCACGGAGAGGCTATGAAGACAAGCCCCAGCATTTT. The J gene is TRBJ1-5, the V gene TRBV18; D unclear. The V gene lost 4 bases and the J gene lost 8 bases, with 18 bases spanning the gap. Germline lookup yields CDR1 KGHSH and CDR2 LQKENI. The CDR3 is 15 residues long.

The chain is built from TRBV4-1 and TRBJ1-1; D is unclear. Germline lookup yields CDR1 MGHRA and CDR2 YSYEKL. The germline V and J ends were trimmed by 1 base and 5 bases, with 11 bases remaining between them. CDR3 length: 14 amino acids. CDR3 region: CASSQVTSPTEAFF. In DNA, the CDR3 is TGCGCCAGCAGCCAAGTCACGAGCCCGACTGAAGCTTTCTTT.

The rearrangement links TRBV5-1 to TRBJ2-7; perhaps TRBD2 as D (5 bases). From germline, CDR1 is SGHRS and CDR2 YFSETQ. V lost 3 bases to trimming and J lost 1 base, with 11 bases between them. The CDR3 runs 14 residues. CDR3 amino acids: CASSYLGVSYEQYF. The DNA of the CDR3 is TGCGCCAGCAGCTACCTCGGGGTTTCCTACGAGCAGTACTTC.

This clone was seen once. The rearrangement links TRBV7-9 to TRBJ1-2, with 7 positions matching TRBD1. The V gene's germline CDR1 is SEHNR and CDR2 FQNEAQ (reference sequence). The CDR3 consists of 14 residues. Unmatched junction bases numbered 12, after V lost 8 bases and J lost 6 bases. CDR3 in DNA: TGTGCCAGCTCTGGGACCAGGGGGTATAATGGCTACACCTTC. Encoded protein: CASSGTRGYNGYTF.

This chain links TRBV11-3 with TRBJ2-1, with TRBD2 matching over 9 bases. Trimming removed 1 base from V and 4 bases from J; junction bases left unmatched: 2. CDR1 SGHNT and CDR2 YENEEA come from the germline V gene. The CDR3 is 15 amino acids. CDR3 in amino acids: CASSLGLAGYNEQFF. The DNA for the CDR3 is TGTGCCAGCAGCTTAGGGCTAGCGGGGTACAATGAGCAGTTCTTC.

This sequence joins TRBV11-2 and TRBJ1-2; D is ambiguous. V lost 5 bases, J lost 8 bases, and 9 bases lay in between. This CDR3 comprises 11 residues. Looked up from germline, CDR1 is SGHAT and CDR2 is FQNNGV. In DNA form, the CDR3 reads TGTGCCAGCAGCCTCCTTGGCGGCTACACCTTC. Translation: CASSLLGGYTF.

CDR3 in amino acids: CASSFLGDYPREQYF. The CDR3 nucleotides are TGTGCCAGCAGTTTTCTCGGTGACTACCCCAGGGAGCAGTACTTC. This sequence joins TRBV27 and TRBJ2-7, with D maybe TRBD2 (5 bases). The CDR3 totals 15 residues. Trimming cost V 3 bases and J 7 bases, with 19 bases left between them. Germline CDR1 and CDR2: MNHEY and SMNVEV (reference sequence).

The chain couples TRBV2 to TRBJ1-1; TRBD1 aligns across 7 bases. Trimming at V came to 6 bases and at J to 0 bases, leaving 10 bases not matched to a gene. The germline V gene has CDR1 SNHLY and CDR2 FYNNEI. The CDR3 sequence is 16 residues long. For the CDR3, the DNA is TGTGCCAGCAGGCCATGGACAGGAGCCATGAACACTGAAGCTTTCTTT. Translated, it gives CASRPWTGAMNTEAFF.

The chain carries TRBV5-6 and TRBJ1-2; TRBD1 agrees at 8 bases. With 2 bases clipped from V and 8 bases from J, the junction kept 5 bases outside the gene matches. The CDR3 is made up of 13 amino acids. Per the germline V gene, CDR1 is SGHDT and CDR2 is YYEEEE. For the CDR3, the DNA is TGTGCCAGCAGCTTTCAGGGGGCTCCCGGCTACACCTTC. It specifies CASSFQGAPGYTF. Drawing the rest from reference TRBV5-6 and TRBJ1-2, the complete variable domain is DAGVTQSPTHLIKTRGQQVTLRCSPKSGHDTVSWYQQALGQGPQFIFQYYEEEERQRGNFPDRFSGHQFPNYSSELNVNALLLGDSALYLCASSFQGAPGYTFGSGTRLTVV.

This chain uses TRBV7-2 with TRBJ2-5, with 8 bases matching TRBD2. The J segment lost 1 base and the V segment lost 3 bases, leaving 4 bases of the junction unmatched. The CDR3 is 15 residues long. Germline assignment: CDR1 SGHTA and CDR2 FQGNSA. CDR3 sequence reads: CASSFGAGAQETQYF. The CDR3 DNA reads TGTGCCAGCAGCTTCGGAGCGGGGGCCCAAGAGACCCAGTACTTC.

The chain joins TRBV18 to TRBJ1-2, with D perhaps TRBD1 (5 bases). With 0 bases removed from V and 4 bases from J, the gap between germline ends came to 9 bases. The CDR3 covers 14 residues. CDR1 KGHSH and CDR2 LQKENI come from the germline V gene. This CDR3 is CASSPPFQGYGYTF. Written as DNA, the CDR3 is TGTGCCAGCTCACCACCGTTTCAGGGCTATGGCTACACCTTC.

The chain couples TRBV28 to TRBJ1-1; tentatively, D is TRBD1 (5 bases). V was trimmed by 8 bases and J by 5 bases, leaving 15 bases between them. The CDR3 is made up of 13 amino acids. Looked up from germline, CDR1 is MDHEN and CDR2 is SYDVKM. The CDR3 is CASSARGRTEAFF. The CDR3 DNA reads TGTGCCAGCTCAGCTCGGGGCAGGACTGAAGCTTTCTTT. The full variable domain, in which reference TRBV28 and TRBJ1-1 provide the parts outside the CDR3, is DVKVTQSSRYLVKRTGEKVFLECVQDMDHENMFWYRQDPGLGLRLIYFSYDVKMKEKGDIPEGYSVSREKKERFSLILESASTNQTSMYLCASSARGRTEAFFGQGTRLTVV.

The chain has TRBV4-1 and TRBJ2-1, with D tentatively TRBD2 (6 bases). Germline V gene data show CDR1 as MGHRA and CDR2 as YSYEKL. V lost 2 bases to trimming and J lost 1 base, with 15 bases between them. This CDR3 contains 17 residues. CDR3 amino acids: CASSQTPGLTSYNEQFF. The CDR3 DNA reads as TGCGCCAGCAGCCAAACCCCGGGACTCACATCCTACAATGAGCAGTTCTTC.

This chain connects TRBV7-3 to TRBJ2-1; TRBD2 matches at 12 bases. The CDR3 runs to 14 residues. CDR1 and CDR2 from the germline V gene are SGHTA and FQGTGA. The V segment lost 0 bases and the J segment 9 bases; nucleotides outside the gene matches: 0. The CDR3 region has the DNA TGTGCCAGCAGCTTAACACTAGCGGGAGGTGAGCAGTTCTTC. The encoded protein is CASSLTLAGGEQFF.

This clone showed up just once. V usage is TRBV7-2 and J usage is TRBJ2-1, with 11 bases fitting TRBD2. The ends lost 5 bases at V and 12 bases at J; junction bases unmatched: 12. Germline loops: CDR1 SGHTA, CDR2 FQGNSA. CDR3 length equals 15 residues. CDR3 residues: CASSPGSGRAFGQFF. CDR3 nucleotide sequence: TGTGCCAGCAGCCCGGGTAGCGGGAGGGCCTTTGGGCAGTTCTTC.

The rearrangement joins TRBV6-1 to TRBJ2-1, with no clear D. The CDR3 runs 14 residues. Between the trimmed V and J ends, which lost 4 bases and 8 bases, there was a span of 15 bases. Germline assignment: CDR1 MNHNS and CDR2 SASEGT. CDR3 bases: TGTGCCAGCAGTGGATGGCGAACCGGTGATGAGCAGTTCTTC. It encodes CASSGWRTGDEQFF.

This clone has only one observation. The chain has TRBV6-5 and TRBJ1-2, with 7 bases identical to TRBD1. The CDR3 loop spans 13 amino acids. The V gene end was trimmed by 4 bases and the J gene end by 4 bases; junction bases not matched to a gene: 3. CDR1 is MNHEY, CDR2 SVGAGI, per germline. The CDR3 DNA reads as TGTGCCAGCAGTTCCTACAGGGGCTATGGCTACACCTTC. Amino acid sequence: CASSSYRGYGYTF.

This clone was counted a single time. The chain uses TRBV21-1 and TRBJ2-1; the table calls TRBD1, which could not be checked here. TRBV21-1 is given as a pseudogene. The CDR3 sequence is 17 residues long. The CDR3 DNA sequence: TGTGCCAGCAGCGCAACCAAACAGGGGGCATTGTACAATGAGCAGTTCTTC. This codes for CASSATKQGALYNEQFF.

The CDR3 DNA is TGTGCCAGCAGCTTAGGAGGGTCCCCGGGAGGGGATACGCAGTATTTT. Translated, it gives CASSLGGSPGGDTQYF. The rearrangement uses TRBV7-8 and TRBJ2-3; 8 nucleotides agree with TRBD2. V shed 1 base, J shed 6 bases, and the junction held 9 bases outside the gene matches. In germline, CDR1 is SGHVS, CDR2 FQNEAQ. CDR3 length equals 16 residues.

This chain connects TRBV30 to TRBJ2-7, with D possibly TRBD2 on 5 matching bases. This CDR3 comprises 14 residues. Germline CDR1 reads GTSNPN; CDR2 reads SVGIG (reference sequence). Trimming stripped 3 bases from V and 10 bases from J, with 22 bases between. DNA for the CDR3: TGTGCCTGGAGGCCTCCGGGATCCCAGTCTAGTCAGTACTTC. It specifies CAWRPPGSQSSQYF.

The genes are TRBV5-1 and TRBJ2-7, with D perhaps given as TRBD1 or TRBD2 (5 bases each). Germline V lookup: CDR1 SGHRS, CDR2 YFSETQ. The V end lost 1 base, the J end lost 1 base, and 12 bases lay between the germline ends. The CDR3 loop spans 15 amino acids. The CDR3 is CASSLWDGSSYEQYF. CDR3 sequence (DNA): TGCGCCAGCAGCTTGTGGGACGGCTCATCCTACGAGCAGTACTTC.